This T cell receptor (beta chain) originates from a study of blood T cell repertoires in COVID-19. Study overall: PBMCs, B-cell-depleted T cells, or T cells were the source of the cDNA or gDNA that made up the material.

Germline lookup yields CDR1 SNHLY and CDR2 FYNNEI. The CDR3 runs to 15 residues. V was trimmed by 6 bases and J by 5 bases, leaving 17 bases between them. This clone occurred once. Assay used: immunoSEQ multiplex PCR; TCRdb lists only in-frame clones, some missing. Among 85,000 to 100,000 clones listed, 60% to 85% were seen once. V is TRBV2 and J is TRBJ1-5; D gene unclear. Sequencing was performed on peripheral blood. This TCR was sampled from a woman aged 80 or older with active or convalescent COVID-19. In DNA form, the CDR3 reads TGTGCCAGCAGCGCCACAGAGTCACGCGATCAGCCCCAGCATTTT. It specifies CASSATESRDQPQHF. The entire variable domain, with the rest obtained from reference TRBV2 and TRBJ1-5, is as follows: EPEVTQTPSHQVTQMGQEVILRCVPISNHLYFYWYRQILGQKVEFLVSFYNNEISEKSEIFDDQFSVERPDGSNFTLKIRSTKLEDSAMYFCASSATESRDQPQHFGDGTRLSIL.